Described below is a single T cell receptor beta chain sequence and its context. V was pared by 4 bases and J by 1 base, with 12 bases between. The CDR3 spans 16 residues. CDR1 and CDR2 (germline): SGHDT, YYEEEE. This table comes from immunoSEQ multiplex PCR, and its TCRdb copy is limited to in-frame clones, with some not included. The sample has 200,000 to 250,000 clones; more than 80% are singletons. The study recruited people aged roughly 18 to 95 years across approximately 23 US areas. The data belong to a study of blood T cell repertoires in COVID-19. Study overall: PBMCs, B-cell-depleted T cells, or T cells were the source of the cDNA or gDNA that made up the material.

The rearrangement links TRBV5-6 to TRBJ2-6; D not certain. Material for sequencing was PBMCs or T cells enriched from blood (not recorded which). The receptor was derived from a man in his fifties or sixties who had recovered from COVID-19. CDR3 in amino acids: CASSRVLSSGANVLTF. In DNA, the CDR3 is TGTGCCAGCAGCCGGGTCCTCTCATCTGGGGCCAACGTCCTGACTTTC.